A selection of T cell receptor beta chains follows, all from one sample in a study of blood T cell repertoires in COVID-19. Produced via immunoSEQ multiplex PCR; TCRdb's table is partial and in-frame only. The sample lists 250,000 to 300,000 clones; 82% were seen once. Sequencing was done on a sample of peripheral blood. These receptors were collected from a woman younger than 35 with acute or convalescent COVID-19. The CDR3 runs from the conserved cysteine through the conserved F or W. A D gene is named only where the DNA matches it firmly.

TRBJ2-7,.,TRBV30,CAWSVSSYEQYF,TGTGCCTGGAGTGTTAGTTCCTACGAGCAGTACTTC
TRBJ2-2,TRBD2,TRBV7-9,CASSSLKRDVGELFF,TGTGCCAGCAGCTCCCTGAAGCGGGATGTCGGGGAGCTGTTTTTT
TRBJ1-1,.,TRBV5-4,CASSFNEGGNTEAFF,TGTGCCAGCAGCTTTAACGAGGGAGGTAACACTGAAGCTTTCTTT
TRBJ2-1,.,TRBV27,CASSLWGGADYYNEQFF,TGTGCCAGCAGTTTATGGGGGGGGGCAGATTATTACAATGAGCAGTTCTTC
TRBJ1-6,.,TRBV5-6,CASSLGLGNYNSPLHF,TGTGCCAGCAGCTTGGGCCTGGGCAACTATAATTCACCCCTCCACTTT
TRBJ2-1,TRBD2,TRBV15,CATSRDSGSIWLGHYNEQFF,TGTGCCACCAGCAGAGATAGCGGGAGTATCTGGCTGGGTCACTACAATGAGCAGTTCTTC
TRBJ1-2,TRBD1,TRBV6-2/TRBV6-3,CASSLRTGPVYGYTF,TGTGCCAGCAGTCTGCGGACAGGACCAGTCTATGGCTACACCTTC
TRBJ2-7,.,TRBV11-3,CASSLVSRNGYEQYF,TGTGCCAGCAGCTTAGTGTCCAGGAATGGGTACGAGCAGTACTTC
TRBJ2-5,TRBD2,TRBV13,CASSLEPSGRRETQYF,TGTGCCAGCAGCTTAGAGCCTAGCGGGAGGAGGGAGACCCAGTACTTC
TRBJ2-1,.,TRBV10-1,CASGSYNEQFF,TGCGCCAGCGGGAGTTACAATGAGCAGTTCTTC